This note documents a single T cell receptor (beta chain) sequence. The antigen is unknown. J was trimmed by 4 bases and V by 1 base; bases with no gene match: 5. This CDR3 comprises 15 residues. The germline CDR1 and CDR2 sequences are LNHNV and YYDKDF (reference sequence). This sample is part of a study of identical twins. With template switching, a universal primer site was added, and the cDNA carried unique molecular identifiers. From the 5' RACE reads, TCRdb called clonotypes with MiXCR, one entry per CDR3 protein. The table records about 810,000 distinct CDR3 sequences, roughly 12% of them present only once. The donors were all healthy and Caucasian. Study outcomes and limitations: Cord blood beta clonotypes that were abundant carried fewer insertions, and memory repertoires showed no such trend.

The same data also contributed to another study, on yellow fever vaccine responses in identical twins. As reported in that work: The authors reported partly convergent, partly personalized vaccine responses in identical twins.

The receptor was derived from a woman aged 18-30 years in good health. The sequenced sample was PBMCs. The chain employs TRBV15 and TRBJ2-7; 9 bases match TRBD2. CDR3 DNA: TGTGCCACCAGCAGAGTGGCGGGAGGGCCTTACGAGCAGTACTTC. It translates to CATSRVAGGPYEQYF.